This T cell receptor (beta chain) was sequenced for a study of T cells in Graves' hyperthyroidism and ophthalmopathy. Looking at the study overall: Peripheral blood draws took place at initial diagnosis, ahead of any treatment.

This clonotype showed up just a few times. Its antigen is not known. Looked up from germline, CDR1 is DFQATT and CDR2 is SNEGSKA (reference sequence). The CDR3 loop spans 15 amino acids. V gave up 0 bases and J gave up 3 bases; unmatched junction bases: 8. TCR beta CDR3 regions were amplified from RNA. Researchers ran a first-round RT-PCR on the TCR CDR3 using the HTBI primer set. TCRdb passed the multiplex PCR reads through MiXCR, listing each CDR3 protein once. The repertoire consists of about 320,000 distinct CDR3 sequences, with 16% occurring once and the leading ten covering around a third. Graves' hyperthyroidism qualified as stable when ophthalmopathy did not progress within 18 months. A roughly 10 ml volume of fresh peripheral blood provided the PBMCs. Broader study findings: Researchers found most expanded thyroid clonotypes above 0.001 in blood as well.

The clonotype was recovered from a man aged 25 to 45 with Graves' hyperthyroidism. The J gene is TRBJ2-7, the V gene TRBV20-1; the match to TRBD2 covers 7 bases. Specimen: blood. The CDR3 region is CSARDQGGGSYEQYF. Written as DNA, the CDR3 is TGCAGTGCTAGAGATCAGGGCGGCGGGAGCTACGAGCAGTACTTC.